Following are 10 T cell receptor beta chains from one sample sequenced in a study of cytomegalovirus exposure and HLA in healthy donors. Data came from immunoSEQ multiplex PCR; TCRdb stores just in-frame clones and leaves some out. The data hold around 140,000 clones, with over 80% observed a single time. Sequenced: PBMCs. The receptors here all came from a man between 18 and 29 years old in good health and CMV-seropositive.

This clone was detected once. The chain employs TRBV25-1 and TRBJ2-3, with D possibly matching TRBD1 (5 bases). This CDR3 is built from 13 residues. Germline CDR1 and CDR2: MGHDK and SYGVNS. V was cut by 5 bases and J by 4 bases, with 10 bases left in between. The CDR3 spells CASSNLGADTQYF. The CDR3 coding sequence is TGTGCCAGCAGTAACTTAGGGGCAGATACGCAGTATTTT.

This chain connects TRBV25-1 to TRBJ2-5, with D uncertain. The germline gives CDR1 MGHDK, CDR2 SYGVNS. Trimming removed 4 bases from V and 2 bases from J, with 8 bases in between. CDR3 length: 13 residues. CDR3 loop: CASSVLEQETQYF. The DNA of the CDR3 is TGTGCCAGCAGTGTACTCGAACAAGAGACCCAGTACTTC.

This sequence joins TRBV7-2 and TRBJ1-3, with D unresolved. CDR3 length equals 15 residues. The germline V and J ends were trimmed by 1 base and 3 bases, with 10 bases remaining between them. Germline V gene lookup returns CDR1 SGHTA and CDR2 FQGNSA. The CDR3 here is CASSLVTQVGNTIYF. The CDR3 DNA reads TGTGCCAGCAGCTTAGTAACTCAGGTTGGAAACACCATATATTTT.

The J gene is TRBJ1-5, the V gene TRBV5-5, with a weak D call TRBD1 (6 bases). The CDR3 loop spans 17 amino acids. CDR1 and CDR2 (germline): SGHKS, YYEKEE (reference sequence). The V and J ends lost 4 bases and 6 bases respectively, with 23 bases between them. In DNA form, the CDR3 reads TGTGCCAGCAGCCCCTCGGGGGGGCTTGGGGGAATTCAGCCCCAGCATTTT. Protein product: CASSPSGGLGGIQPQHF.

This chain joins TRBV10-3 and TRBJ2-1, with 7 bases fitting TRBD2. This CDR3 has 19 residues. Germline lookup yields CDR1 ENHRY and CDR2 SYGVKD. The junction had 23 bases not matched to a gene; V was cut back by 3 bases and J by 9 bases. In nucleotides, the CDR3 is TGTGCCATCAGTGATCTCTCCTCCCTCGCGGGGGAGTCGTTGGGTGAGCAGTTCTTC. It specifies CAISDLSSLAGESLGEQFF.

This chain connects TRBV15 to TRBJ2-3, with 7 bases fitting TRBD1. V shed 5 bases and J 1 base; nucleotides not matched to a gene: 9. Germline V gene lookup returns CDR1 LNHNV and CDR2 YYDKDF (reference sequence). CDR3 length: 16 amino acids. The CDR3 bases are TGTGCCACCAGCGAGGGACAGTCCTTGGGCACAGATACGCAGTATTTT. It encodes CATSEGQSLGTDTQYF.

This sequence joins TRBV5-1 and TRBJ2-2; tentatively, D is TRBD2 (5 bases). The length of the CDR3 is 15 residues. Germline V CDR1 and CDR2: SGHRS, YFSETQ. V lost 0 bases and J 0 bases, leaving 6 bases between the germline ends. The CDR3 DNA is TGCGCCAGCAGCTTGGCGGGGTCGAACACCGGGGAGCTGTTTTTT. Translating gives CASSLAGSNTGELFF.

The chain joins TRBV27 to TRBJ2-1, with D possibly being TRBD1 (5 bases). Germline CDR1 reads MNHEY; CDR2 reads SMNVEV (reference sequence). Deletions cut 4 bases from V and 0 bases from J, with 10 bases between. The CDR3 sequence is 15 residues long. The CDR3 protein is CASSSDKNSYNEQFF. As DNA, the CDR3 is TGTGCCAGCAGTTCGGACAAGAACTCCTACAATGAGCAGTTCTTC.

The chain joins TRBV5-4 to TRBJ1-3; weak D call: TRBD1 (6 bases). V was pared by 3 bases and J by 4 bases, with 14 bases between. This CDR3 has 15 residues. Germline V gives CDR1 SGHNT, CDR2 YYREEE (reference sequence). CDR3 sequence (DNA): TGTGCCAGCAGCTCAGAGAGGACAGTCGGAAACACCATATATTTT. This sequence encodes CASSSERTVGNTIYF.

The chain combines TRBV6-1 with TRBJ1-2, with 9 bases fitting TRBD1. This CDR3 comprises 14 residues. V was clipped by 1 base and J by 4 bases; unmatched bases: 1. The germline gives CDR1 MNHNS, CDR2 SASEGT. In nucleotides, the CDR3 is TGTGCCAGCAGTGAAGGGGACAGGGTCTATGGCTACACCTTC. Protein: CASSEGDRVYGYTF.